The present entry profiles one T cell receptor beta chain with its context. The antigen is unknown. It was CD45RO-negative cells, positively selected for CCR7, that made up naive CD8 cells, with terminally differentiated effector memory CD45RA+ cells excluded. Healthy adults negative for HIV, lacking recent acute infections or vaccinations, served as donors. The entry originates in a study of shared clonotypes between healthy human individuals. Findings and limits, study-wide: Even with large depth, rarefaction showed that sorted-subset sequencing was incomplete. Naive CD4 clonotypes were shared across several donors at roughly 4.6%.

Each sorted subset replicate got 200 ng genomic DNA, roughly 27,000 genomes. The method was immunoSEQ multiplex PCR; TCRdb's version includes in-frame clones alone and lacks a portion of them. The sample records approximately 2,000,000 clones, 90% to 95% being singletons. V lost 2 bases and J 1 base, leaving 14 bases between the germline ends. Germline loops: CDR1 SQVTM, CDR2 ANQGSEA. This CDR3 has 15 amino acids. The receptor was derived from a man aged 18 to 29 in good health. Some clones in this sample may be carry-over from other donors' samples. The specimen sequenced was naive CD8+ T cells from PBMCs. The rearrangement uses TRBV29-1 and TRBJ1-2; a possible D gene is TRBD1 (5 bases). The chain's CDR3 is CSVEPGRAGNYGYTF. CDR3 coding DNA: TGCAGCGTTGAACCCGGCAGGGCCGGTAACTATGGCTACACCTTC.